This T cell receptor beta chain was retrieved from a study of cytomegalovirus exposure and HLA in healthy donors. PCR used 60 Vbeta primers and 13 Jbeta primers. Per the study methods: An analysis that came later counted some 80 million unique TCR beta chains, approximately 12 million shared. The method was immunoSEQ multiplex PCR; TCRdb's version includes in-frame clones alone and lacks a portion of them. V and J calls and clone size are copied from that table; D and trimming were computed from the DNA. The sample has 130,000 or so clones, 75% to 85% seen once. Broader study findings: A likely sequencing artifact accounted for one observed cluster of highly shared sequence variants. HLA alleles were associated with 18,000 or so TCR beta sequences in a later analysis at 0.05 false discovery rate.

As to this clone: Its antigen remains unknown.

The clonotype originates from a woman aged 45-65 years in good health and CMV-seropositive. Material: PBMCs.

This CDR3 reads CAIKVQGTENEQFF. For the CDR3, the DNA is TGTGCCATCAAAGTCCAGGGGACGGAAAATGAGCAGTTCTTC. This chain connects TRBV10-3 to TRBJ2-1; D perhaps matches TRBD1 (6 bases). CDR1 and CDR2 from the germline V gene are ENHRY and SYGVKD. The length of the CDR3 is 14 residues. Trimming stripped 7 bases from V and 7 bases from J, with 17 bases between.